This T cell receptor beta chain was profiled in a study of sequential checkpoint blockade in melanoma. Treatment described: randomized to nivolumab then ipilimumab (arm A) or the reverse (arm B). V lost 3 bases, J lost 2 bases, and 17 bases lay in between. This CDR3 contains 15 residues. Germline V lookup: CDR1 SQVTM, CDR2 ANQGSEA. Clones were read by immunoSEQ multiplex PCR, and TCRdb kept only the in-frame ones, dropping some. Counted here are roughly 19,000 clones, 83% occurring once; the ten biggest clones make up 36%. The chain carries TRBV29-1 and TRBJ2-7, with D possibly TRBD1 on 6 matching bases. The input for sequencing was CD8+ T cells sorted from blood (inferred from file names), taken from a patient given nivolumab and ipilimumab in sequence. This receptor was identified in a human donor with melanoma. CDR3 nucleotide sequence: TGCAGCGTTGACGTCGGCAGGGGTAACCCCTACGAGCAGTACTTC. Its translation: CSVDVGRGNPYEQYF.